These 15 T cell receptor beta chains came from one sample sequenced in a study of blood T cell repertoires in COVID-19. Method: immunoSEQ multiplex PCR; TCRdb's copy keeps in-frame clones and lacks some. This sample carries around 210,000 clones, around four fifths of them seen once, and the ten largest clones take 0.95%. The sample was peripheral blood. These receptor sequences come from a man aged 55 to 70 with COVID-19, enrolled during active disease.

J is TRBJ1-5 and V is TRBV28, with TRBD1 matching 7 bases. V lost 2 bases to trimming and J lost 4 bases; unmatched junction nucleotides: 2. The CDR3 runs 14 residues. Germline loops: CDR1 MDHEN, CDR2 SYDVKM. The CDR3 DNA reads TGTGCCAGCAGTTTAGGACAGGCAAATCAGCCCCAGCATTTT. Translating gives CASSLGQANQPQHF.

V is TRBV9 and J is TRBJ2-1; either TRBD1 or TRBD2 may supply D (5 bases each). The CDR3 extends over 15 amino acids. Germline assignment: CDR1 SGDLS and CDR2 YYNGEE. V lost 4 bases and J lost 3, with 14 bases in between. In nucleotides, the CDR3 is TGTGCCAGCAGCCTAGGGGCTAGCAGCTACAATGAGCAGTTCTTC. This codes for CASSLGASSYNEQFF.

The chain links TRBV27 to TRBJ2-7; possibly TRBD1 for D (6 bases). CDR1 MNHEY and CDR2 SMNVEV come from the germline V gene (reference sequence). The CDR3 covers 16 residues. Trimming removed 5 bases at V and 4 bases at J, with 21 bases between. CDR3 loop: CASSPRTASLGYEQYF. Here the CDR3 DNA reads TGTGCCAGCAGTCCAAGGACAGCCTCCTTGGGGTACGAGCAGTACTTC.

The CDR3 DNA sequence: TGTGCCAGCAGTTTACGACAGGACCGCTACGAGCAGTACTTC. Its translation is CASSLRQDRYEQYF. The V call is TRBV27, the J call TRBJ2-7, with D maybe TRBD1 (6 bases). The CDR3 covers 14 residues. Germline loops: CDR1 MNHEY, CDR2 SMNVEV (reference sequence). With 2 bases removed from V and 3 bases from J, the gap between germline ends came to 11 bases.

The chain couples TRBV30 to TRBJ2-5; a weak D match, TRBD1 (6 bases). Trimming removed 6 bases at V and 5 bases at J, with 16 bases between. This CDR3 has 13 amino acids. Germline-derived CDR1 and CDR2 are GTSNPN and SVGIG (reference sequence). The CDR3 here is CACHRDTRETQYF. For the CDR3, the DNA is TGTGCCTGCCACAGGGATACGAGGGAGACCCAGTACTTC. Complete variable domain (other parts from reference TRBV30 and TRBJ2-5): SQTIHQWPATLVQPVGSPLSLECTVEGTSNPNLYWYRQAAGRGLQLLFYSVGIGQISSEVPQNLSASRPQDRQFILSSKKLLLSDSGFYLCACHRDTRETQYFGPGTRLLVL.

The chain carries TRBV6-5 and TRBJ2-5; 7 bases align to TRBD1. V gave up 5 bases and J gave up 7 bases; unmatched junction bases: 13. The CDR3 has 15 amino acids. Per the germline V gene, CDR1 is MNHEY and CDR2 is SVGAGI. CDR3 sequence reads: CASSPYRGPGGTQYF. The CDR3 DNA follows: TGTGCCAGCAGTCCCTACAGGGGCCCAGGAGGGACCCAGTACTTC.

This chain uses TRBV18 with TRBJ2-7; TRBD1 aligns across 10 bases. The V segment lost 5 bases and the J segment 2 bases; nucleotides outside the gene matches: 6. From germline, CDR1 is KGHSH and CDR2 LQKENI. The CDR3 is 15 residues long. CDR3 amino acids: CASSEGQGKPYEQYF. The CDR3 DNA follows: TGTGCCAGCTCAGAGGGACAGGGGAAGCCCTACGAGCAGTACTTC.

This CDR3 reads CASSTGRDQPQHF. The CDR3 region has the DNA TGTGCCAGCAGTACAGGGAGAGATCAGCCCCAGCATTTT. The chain joins TRBV12-3 or TRBV12-4 to TRBJ1-5; possible D gene TRBD1, 6 bases. The CDR3 is 13 residues long. Trimming pared 5 bases from V and 5 bases from J, leaving 10 bases between.

V usage is TRBV11-2 and J usage is TRBJ2-7, with D possibly being TRBD2 (6 bases). This CDR3 is 15 amino acids long. In germline, CDR1 is SGHAT, CDR2 FQNNGV. V was pared by 0 bases and J by 3 bases, with 12 bases between. DNA of the CDR3: TGTGCCAGCAGCTTAGAGTTCGGAGGGCTCTACGAGCAGTACTTC. Translated, it gives CASSLEFGGLYEQYF.

V usage is TRBV2 and J usage is TRBJ1-1, with TRBD1 matching over 10 bases. This CDR3 region has 15 residues. V lost 3 bases and J lost 1; bases outside the gene matches: 2. CDR1 and CDR2 (germline): SNHLY, FYNNEI. The CDR3 spells CASSERTGGNTEAFF. For the CDR3, the DNA is TGTGCCAGCAGTGAGAGGACAGGGGGGAACACTGAAGCTTTCTTT.

V and J are TRBV10-3 and TRBJ1-2; D perhaps matches TRBD1 (5 bases). Germline CDR1 and CDR2: ENHRY and SYGVKD. V was pared by 4 bases and J by 4 bases, with 13 bases between. The CDR3 contains 14 residues. The CDR3 DNA is TGTGCCATCAGTGTAGGGGAGGGCCTCTATGGCTACACCTTC. It codes for CAISVGEGLYGYTF.

The V call is TRBV2, the J call TRBJ1-2, with D tentatively TRBD1 (6 bases). This CDR3 has 12 residues. Germline loops: CDR1 SNHLY, CDR2 FYNNEI. V was trimmed by 6 bases and J by 8 bases, leaving 13 bases between them. Here the CDR3 reads CASRFTGIGYTF. The CDR3 DNA reads as TGTGCCAGCAGGTTTACAGGGATAGGCTACACCTTC.

The rearrangement joins TRBV5-4 to TRBJ1-1; 8 bases are shared with TRBD1. Germline trimming cut 5 bases from V and 2 bases from J; bases unmatched to any gene: 8. Germline CDR1 reads SGHNT; CDR2 reads YYREEE (reference sequence). The CDR3 loop spans 15 amino acids. CDR3 region: CASRRGGQVNTEAFF. The CDR3 DNA reads TGTGCCAGCAGGCGGGGGGGACAGGTAAACACTGAAGCTTTCTTT. Based on the CDR3 plus reference TRBV5-4 and TRBJ1-1, the full variable domain is ETGVTQSPTHLIKTRGQQVTLRCSSQSGHNTVSWYQQALGQGPQFIFQYYREEENGRGNFPPRFSGLQFPNYSSELNVNALELDDSALYLCASRRGGQVNTEAFFGQGTRLTVV.

The chain links TRBV2 to TRBJ2-3, with a possible D match to TRBD1 (6 bases). This CDR3 contains 12 residues. CDR1 and CDR2 (germline): SNHLY, FYNNEI. V shed 4 bases and J shed 7 bases, with 9 bases lying between them. CDR3 coding DNA: TGTGCCAGCAGTGTCAGGGGAAATACGCAGTATTTT. Its protein is CASSVRGNTQYF.

The chain is built from TRBV19 and TRBJ1-2; weak D call: TRBD1 (5 bases). Germline V gene lookup returns CDR1 LNHDA and CDR2 SQIVND (reference sequence). Trimming took off 4 bases at V and 6 bases at J, with 15 bases between the two ends. This CDR3 spans 14 amino acids. CDR3 coding DNA: TGTGCCAGTAGTAACCAGGGAACGGTTAATGGCTACACCTTC. It encodes CASSNQGTVNGYTF.